This T cell receptor beta chain was profiled in a study of beta chain features in type 1 diabetes. The whole isolated RNA underwent reverse transcription, so sequencing captured expressed TCRB transcripts. Using immunoSEQ multiplex PCR, the repertoire was profiled, and TCRdb retains in-frame clones only, with some absent. Of about 360,000 clones listed, roughly 12% are singletons. Purities in excess of 95% were seen in all sorted populations. Turning to this clone: What it binds is unknown.

Overall study findings and caveats: Researchers report that Type 1 diabetes patients had moderately but significantly shorter TCRB CDR3s across all four CD4+ subsets.

The source of this sequence is a woman between 18 and 29 years old with type 1 diabetes. The sample was naive CD4+ T cells from blood.

CDR3 nucleotide sequence: TGTGCCAGCAGCCAGCTTGTTCTAGCGGGAGGCGAGCAGTACTTC. This gives the protein CASSQLVLAGGEQYF. This sequence joins TRBV7-9 and TRBJ2-7; TRBD2 matches at 11 bases. The CDR3 covers 15 residues. Germline V gives CDR1 SEHNR, CDR2 FQNEAQ (reference sequence). Trimming removed 5 bases from V and 6 bases from J; junction bases left unmatched: 9.